The 7 T cell receptor beta chains listed next were all sequenced from one sample in a study of spatial heterogeneity in lung cancer. Study-wide findings and caveats: Counts of expanded intratumoral alpha and beta TCRs tracked tumor mutation counts.

Noted time point: sample taken at primary tumor resection. Which antigens these TCRs recognize remains unknown. In TCRdb, the 5' RACE reads were re-called with MiXCR into one record per CDR3 protein. This sample has almost 4,500 distinct CDR3 sequences, with approximately 6.1% found just once. The sequencing here drew on lung tumor tissue, taken at surgery. Receptors were obtained from a male donor with early-stage non-small cell lung cancer.

In its sample, this clonotype was seen a few times. The chain carries TRBV6-1 and TRBJ2-2; TRBD2 is a possible D gene (5 bases). This CDR3 contains 16 residues. CDR1 and CDR2 (germline): MNHNS, SASEGT. V was pared by 7 bases and J by 0 bases, with 15 bases between. The CDR3 reads CASTKSRVSNTGELFF. In DNA form, the CDR3 reads TGTGCCAGCACCAAATCGAGGGTTTCGAACACCGGGGAGCTGTTTTTT.

This clonotype came up many times. This chain uses TRBV20-1 with TRBJ2-5; D gene uncertain. The CDR3 contains 12 residues. Trimming cost V 3 bases and J 2 bases, with 7 bases left between them. The germline CDR1 and CDR2 sequences are DFQATT and SNEGSKA (reference sequence). The CDR3 spells CSARVLQETQYF. The CDR3 DNA is TGCAGTGCTAGGGTCCTTCAAGAGACCCAGTACTTC.

At least ten counts were recorded for this clonotype. The V and J genes are TRBV18 and TRBJ2-2, with D unresolved. CDR3 length equals 16 residues. Trimming removed 3 bases at V and 2 bases at J, with 13 bases between. The germline V gene encodes CDR1 KGHSH and CDR2 LQKENI. In nucleotides, the CDR3 is TGTGCCAGCTCACCCCCTCGGGTGCGAAACACCGGGGAGCTGTTTTTT. Its translation is CASSPPRVRNTGELFF.

By sample share, this clonotype is medium-sized. The gene calls are TRBV5-1 and TRBJ2-2; 10 nucleotides match TRBD2. Germline assignment: CDR1 SGHRS and CDR2 YFSETQ. The CDR3 is 18 residues long. Germline trimming cut 4 bases from V and 3 bases from J; bases unmatched to any gene: 12. CDR3 loop: CASSLDPVAGGYTGELFF. The CDR3 DNA sequence: TGCGCCAGCAGCCTTGATCCTGTAGCGGGGGGCTACACCGGGGAGCTGTTTTTT.

The table lists this clonotype with many counts. Here the CDR3 reads CASSLWRGTEAFF. CDR3 bases: TGTGCCAGCAGCTTGTGGCGGGGCACTGAAGCTTTCTTT. J is TRBJ1-1 and V is TRBV5-4; D not resolved. The V gene's germline CDR1 is SGHNT and CDR2 YYREEE (reference sequence). The ends were cut back, 1 base at V and 4 bases at J, with 8 bases in the middle. This CDR3 has 13 residues.

This clonotype was seen ten or more times. The chain carries TRBV13 and TRBJ1-2, with TRBD1 matching 7 bases. This CDR3 is built from 14 residues. V was clipped by 6 bases and J by 6 bases; unmatched bases: 10. Germline V gene data show CDR1 as PRHDT and CDR2 as FYEKMQ (reference sequence). CDR3 in amino acids: CASSRGRGTDGYTF. Written as DNA, the CDR3 is TGTGCCAGCAGTCGCGGCAGGGGGACGGATGGCTACACCTTC.

There are many counts of this clonotype. The chain links TRBV7-8 to TRBJ2-2; unclear D gene. The CDR3 runs to 16 residues. CDR1 and CDR2 from the germline V gene are SGHVS and FQNEAQ. Trimming pared 3 bases from V and 1 base from J, leaving 12 bases between. The CDR3 sequence is CASSLTATGNTGELFF. CDR3 sequence (DNA): TGTGCCAGCAGCTTGACTGCCACGGGGAACACCGGGGAGCTGTTTTTT.